The 32 T cell receptor beta chains in this list originate from one sample, sequenced in a study of blood T cell repertoires in COVID-19. Clones were sequenced by immunoSEQ multiplex PCR, and TCRdb holds only the in-frame ones, with some missing. The sample holds approximately 210,000 clones, approximately 82% seen once. The sample was peripheral blood. These receptors originate from a woman older than 75 with acute or convalescent COVID-19.

CDR3 protein: CASTVLDTQYF. CDR3 DNA: TGTGCCAGCACAGTCTTAGATACGCAGTATTTT. The chain employs TRBV2 and TRBJ2-3; D not resolved. CDR1 and CDR2 from the germline V gene are SNHLY and FYNNEI. The V and J ends lost 7 bases and 5 bases respectively, with 7 bases between them. CDR3 length: 11 residues.

This sequence joins TRBV12-5 and TRBJ2-5, with D perhaps matching TRBD2 (6 bases). The CDR3 is 17 amino acids. CDR1 is LGHNT, CDR2 FRNRAP, per germline. The V end lost 6 bases, the J end lost 4 bases, and 24 bases lay between the germline ends. CDR3 coding DNA: TGTGCTAGTGGCGACCTTTCGGGGGACCATACGGGAGAGACCCAGTACTTC. Translating it yields CASGDLSGDHTGETQYF. The variable domain in full, with the rest retrieved from reference TRBV12-5 and TRBJ2-5, is DARVTQTPRHKVTEMGQEVTMRCQPILGHNTVFWYRQTMMQGLELLAYFRNRAPLDDSGMPKDRFSAEMPDATLATLKIQPSEPRDSAVYFCASGDLSGDHTGETQYFGPGTRLLVL.

The gene calls are TRBV12-5 and TRBJ1-2; 7 bases map to TRBD1. Germline-derived CDR1 and CDR2 are LGHNT and FRNRAP. The CDR3 has 12 residues. The J segment lost 6 bases and the V segment lost 7 bases, leaving 5 bases of the junction unmatched. The CDR3 sequence: CASARDSNGYTF. The CDR3 DNA sequence: TGTGCTAGTGCCCGGGACAGCAATGGCTACACCTTC.

This rearrangement joins TRBV21-1 to TRBJ2-3; no check of the table's D call, TRBD1, against the DNA was made. TRBV21-1 is flagged as a pseudogene. The CDR3 loop spans 17 amino acids. The DNA of the CDR3 is TGTGCCAGCAGCAATGGGTACAGGGGGGGAGGAACAGATACGCAGTATTTT. Amino acid sequence: CASSNGYRGGGTDTQYF.

CDR3: CASSLAGEGYEQYF. CDR3 nucleotide sequence: TGTGCCAGCAGCTTGGCTGGGGAGGGCTACGAGCAGTACTTC. The genes are TRBV5-5 and TRBJ2-7; 7 bases line up with TRBD2. Germline CDR1 SGHKS, CDR2 YYEKEE (reference sequence). This CDR3 contains 14 residues. V lost 0 bases, J lost 3 bases, and 3 bases stayed unmatched.

J is TRBJ1-4 and V is TRBV19; 8 bases are shared with TRBD1. Germline CDR1 reads LNHDA; CDR2 reads SQIVND (reference sequence). The CDR3 spans 15 residues. J lost 4 bases, V lost 5 bases, and 6 bases had no gene match. For the CDR3, the DNA is TGTGCCAGTAGTGCCACAGGGGGGCTTAATGAAAAACTGTTTTTT. Its translation: CASSATGGLNEKLFF. The full variable domain, in which reference TRBV19 and TRBJ1-4 provide the parts outside the CDR3, is DGGITQSPKYLFRKEGQNVTLSCEQNLNHDAMYWYRQDPGQGLRLIYYSQIVNDFQKGDIAEGYSVSREKKESFPLTVTSAQKNPTAFYLCASSATGGLNEKLFFGSGTQLSVL.

This chain connects TRBV6-5 to TRBJ1-2; D possibly corresponds to TRBD1 (5 bases). Per the germline V gene, CDR1 is MNHEY and CDR2 is SVGAGI. V lost 10 bases and J lost 5, with 17 bases in between. This CDR3 spans 13 amino acids. The CDR3 loop is CATGPAGQYGYTF. The CDR3 region has the DNA TGTGCCACCGGCCCGGCAGGGCAGTATGGCTACACCTTC.

The V gene is TRBV7-9, the J gene TRBJ2-3; a weak D match, TRBD2 (5 bases). The V and J ends lost 1 base and 6 bases respectively, with 14 bases between them. Germline CDR1 and CDR2: SEHNR and FQNEAQ (reference sequence). This CDR3 contains 15 residues. CDR3 nucleotide sequence: TGTGCCAGCAGCTTAGGGTCTACTAGGTGGGATACGCAGTATTTT. Protein: CASSLGSTRWDTQYF.

V gene TRBV4-2 combines with J gene TRBJ1-3; D might be TRBD1 (6 bases). The CDR3 is 17 amino acids. The V and J ends lost 0 bases and 1 base respectively, with 13 bases between them. CDR1 is LGHNA, CDR2 YNFKEQ, per germline. The CDR3 is CASSQEGSGESGNTIYF. The CDR3 nucleotides read TGTGCCAGCAGCCAAGAGGGATCAGGGGAGTCTGGAAACACCATATATTTT.

V and J are TRBV18 and TRBJ1-2; the D gene is possibly TRBD1 (6 bases). The CDR3 consists of 15 residues. Germline V CDR1 and CDR2: KGHSH, LQKENI. Trimming took off 5 bases at V and 1 base at J, with 14 bases between the two ends. In nucleotides, the CDR3 is TGTGCCAGCTCAGGGGACATAACGGATAACTATGGCTACACCTTC. It encodes CASSGDITDNYGYTF.

This clone showed up just once. The CDR3 nucleotides are TGTGCCAGCAGCGTAAAGCGGGGTTCCTACGAGCAGTACTTC. As protein: CASSVKRGSYEQYF. The rearrangement links TRBV28 to TRBJ2-7; the match to TRBD2 covers 7 bases. The CDR3 length is 14 residues. Germline CDR1 MDHEN, CDR2 SYDVKM. The V segment lost 6 bases and the J segment 1 base; nucleotides outside the gene matches: 6.

The rearrangement uses TRBV18 and TRBJ2-2; TRBD1 aligns across 9 bases. The V segment lost 2 bases and the J segment 5 bases; nucleotides outside the gene matches: 3. CDR3 length: 15 amino acids. Germline-derived CDR1 and CDR2 are KGHSH and LQKENI. CDR3 DNA sequence: TGTGCCAGCTCACCAACGGGACAGGGAACCGGGGAGCTGTTTTTT. This gives the protein CASSPTGQGTGELFF.

V gene TRBV19 combines with J gene TRBJ1-1; D remains ambiguous. This CDR3 spans 14 amino acids. Germline CDR1 and CDR2: LNHDA and SQIVND (reference sequence). V was pared by 4 bases and J by 4 bases, with 13 bases between. This CDR3 is CASSTSGYATEAFF. In DNA, the CDR3 is TGTGCCAGTAGTACGTCAGGCTATGCCACTGAAGCTTTCTTT.

The J gene is TRBJ2-5, the V gene TRBV12-3 or TRBV12-4; D possibly corresponds to TRBD2 (6 bases). V was clipped by 7 bases and J by 5 bases, with 14 bases between them. This CDR3 contains 13 residues. CDR3 sequence: CASTWRGGETQYF. The CDR3 nucleotides read TGTGCCAGCACATGGAGGGGTGGTGAGACCCAGTACTTC.

This clone was observed a handful of times. V gene TRBV28 combines with J gene TRBJ1-4; 9 bases match TRBD1. V shed 6 bases and J 8 bases; nucleotides not matched to a gene: 10. The CDR3 spans 15 residues. Germline loops: CDR1 MDHEN, CDR2 SYDVKM. DNA for the CDR3: TGTGCCAGCAGAGGCACAGGGGGCGCTTGGGAAAAACTGTTTTTT. It codes for CASRGTGGAWEKLFF.

The J gene is TRBJ2-7, the V gene TRBV7-2; 9 nucleotides line up with TRBD2. The germline gives CDR1 SGHTA, CDR2 FQGNSA. V lost 5 bases to trimming and J lost 1 base; unmatched junction nucleotides: 18. The CDR3 runs to 19 residues. In DNA form, the CDR3 reads TGTGCCAGCAGCCTCCCCTCCACCGTTGGAGCGGGGGGATCCTACGAGCAGTACTTC. This encodes CASSLPSTVGAGGSYEQYF.

This chain joins TRBV6-2 or TRBV6-3 and TRBJ2-2; perhaps TRBD2 as D (5 bases). Looked up from germline, CDR1 is MNHEY and CDR2 is SVGEGT. The CDR3 spans 16 residues. V dropped 6 bases and J dropped 0 bases, with 14 bases sitting between them. For the CDR3, the DNA is TGTGCCAGCAGACCTCGGACTCACACGAACACCGGGGAGCTGTTTTTT. Its translation is CASRPRTHTNTGELFF.

The CDR3 nucleotides are TGTGCCAGCACAACTGCCTGGGGGCAGAATGAAAAACTGTTTTTT. The encoded protein is CASTTAWGQNEKLFF. The rearrangement uses TRBV28 and TRBJ1-4, with a possible D match to TRBD1 (6 bases). This CDR3 region has 15 residues. The V and J ends lost 7 bases and 5 bases respectively, with 17 bases between them. Germline V gene data show CDR1 as MDHEN and CDR2 as SYDVKM.

The rearrangement uses TRBV4-1 and TRBJ1-1; 8 bases line up with TRBD1. Trimming cost V 3 bases and J 4 bases; bases outside gene matches: 4. This CDR3 contains 14 residues. Germline lookup yields CDR1 MGHRA and CDR2 YSYEKL. CDR3 in amino acids: CASSHPTGGTEAFF. The CDR3 nucleotides read TGCGCCAGCAGCCATCCAACAGGGGGCACTGAAGCTTTCTTT.

This chain connects TRBV20-1 to TRBJ1-2; 8 nucleotides line up with TRBD1. V shed 3 bases, J shed 11 bases, and the junction held 5 bases outside the gene matches. CDR3 length equals 11 residues. CDR1 and CDR2 (germline): DFQATT, SNEGSKA (reference sequence). The CDR3 region is CSARDRVLYTF. CDR3 sequence (DNA): TGCAGTGCTAGGGACAGGGTTCTTTACACCTTC.

The CDR3 DNA is TGTGCCACCCTAGGTTATAGCAATCAGCCCCAGCATTTT. This gives the protein CATLGYSNQPQHF. The chain employs TRBV19 and TRBJ1-5; D is undetermined. V shed 10 bases and J shed 0 bases, with 10 bases lying between them. Germline CDR1 reads LNHDA; CDR2 reads SQIVND (reference sequence). The CDR3 spans 13 residues.

The chain combines TRBV25-1 with TRBJ1-1; D might be TRBD1 (5 bases). CDR1 is MGHDK and CDR2 is SYGVNS in the germline V gene. The V end was cut by 1 base, the J end by 4 bases, with 10 bases between. The CDR3 has 14 residues. The CDR3 loop reads CASSESGPSTEAFF. CDR3 coding DNA: TGTGCCAGCAGTGAATCAGGGCCGAGCACTGAAGCTTTCTTT.

The V gene is TRBV30, the J gene TRBJ1-1; D gene uncertain. This CDR3 has 12 residues. Germline V lookup: CDR1 GTSNPN, CDR2 SVGIG (reference sequence). V was shortened by 3 bases and J by 4 bases, with 9 bases between the two germline ends. The CDR3 region has the DNA TGTGCCTGGAGCGCACGGGGCACTGAAGCTTTCTTT. This codes for CAWSARGTEAFF.

The rearrangement joins TRBV5-5 to TRBJ2-5; D call uncertain. The CDR3 consists of 13 residues. Per germline, CDR1 SGHKS and CDR2 YYEKEE (reference sequence). V lost 4 bases and J 5 bases, leaving 12 bases between the germline ends. The CDR3 DNA follows: TGTGCCAGCAGCCCGAGACTCGGGGAGACCCAGTACTTC. Its translation is CASSPRLGETQYF.

This rearrangement joins TRBV11-2 to TRBJ2-7; D not resolved. From germline, CDR1 is SGHAT and CDR2 FQNNGV. The CDR3 contains 11 residues. V lost 5 bases and J 5 bases, leaving 7 bases between the germline ends. The CDR3 loop reads CASSAINEQYF. The DNA of the CDR3 is TGTGCCAGCAGCGCTATTAACGAGCAGTACTTC.

The chain joins TRBV4-2 to TRBJ2-1, with TRBD2 identical over 7 bases. Trimming took 0 bases from V and 9 from J; bases not matched to a gene: 8. The germline CDR1 and CDR2 sequences are LGHNA and YNFKEQ. CDR3 size: 15 residues. The CDR3 nucleotides are TGTGCCAGCAGCCAAGATTGGACTAGGTTTGGTGAGCAGTTCTTC. It codes for CASSQDWTRFGEQFF.

The chain combines TRBV7-2 with TRBJ1-4; TRBD1 agrees at 7 bases. The germline gives CDR1 SGHTA, CDR2 FQGNSA. This CDR3 is built from 15 residues. V was clipped by 5 bases and J by 4 bases; unmatched bases: 7. The CDR3 protein is CASSRPGQNNEKLFF. The CDR3 nucleotides are TGTGCCAGCAGCCGGCCGGGACAGAATAATGAAAAACTGTTTTTT.

The V and J genes are TRBV2 and TRBJ2-3; 9 bases are shared with TRBD1. The CDR3 is 15 amino acids. J was trimmed by 0 bases and V by 7 bases; bases with no gene match: 5. Germline CDR1 is SNHLY and CDR2 is FYNNEI. Written as DNA, the CDR3 is TGTGCCAGCATAGCCGGACAGGGGAGCACAGATACGCAGTATTTT. Translation gives CASIAGQGSTDTQYF. The complete variable domain, with remaining parts taken from reference TRBV2 and TRBJ2-3, reads EPEVTQTPSHQVTQMGQEVILRCVPISNHLYFYWYRQILGQKVEFLVSFYNNEISEKSEIFDDQFSVERPDGSNFTLKIRSTKLEDSAMYFCASIAGQGSTDTQYFGPGTRLTVL.

V gene TRBV2 combines with J gene TRBJ1-6; 9 bases map to TRBD1. Germline CDR1 SNHLY, CDR2 FYNNEI. The CDR3 sequence is 14 residues long. Trimming took 5 bases from V and 10 from J; bases not matched to a gene: 6. As DNA, the CDR3 is TGTGCCAGCAGTTGGGACAGGGCCGGGTCACCCCTCCACTTT. Its protein is CASSWDRAGSPLHF.

The gene calls are TRBV30 and TRBJ1-2; no clear D. This CDR3 has 14 amino acids. Trimming took off 4 bases at V and 6 bases at J, with 18 bases between the two ends. Germline V gene lookup returns CDR1 GTSNPN and CDR2 SVGIG (reference sequence). Here the CDR3 DNA reads TGTGCCTGGACCACGACCCGCAGGAACAATGGCTACACCTTC. Protein sequence: CAWTTTRRNNGYTF.

This chain connects TRBV7-3 to TRBJ2-5; D might be TRBD2 (6 bases). Germline-derived CDR1 and CDR2 are SGHTA and FQGTGA. Trimming took off 5 bases at V and 5 bases at J, with 6 bases between the two ends. There are 11 residues in the CDR3. This chain's CDR3 is CASSRGETQYF. CDR3 bases: TGTGCCAGCAGCCGGGGGGAGACCCAGTACTTC.

V usage is TRBV3-1 (or the pseudogene TRBV3-2) and J usage is TRBJ2-6, with a possible D match to TRBD1 (6 bases). The length of the CDR3 is 15 residues. Trimming pared 4 bases from V and 2 bases from J, leaving 9 bases between. CDR1 is LGHDT, CDR2 YNNKEL, per germline (reference sequence). The CDR3 DNA is TGTGCCAGCAGCCCCTACAGGGCTGGGGCCAACGTCCTGACTTTC. The encoded protein is CASSPYRAGANVLTF.